This paragraph covers one TCR beta chain sequence. This CDR3 region has 17 residues. Per germline, CDR1 LNHNV and CDR2 YYDKDF (reference sequence). Trimming stripped 3 bases from V and 1 base from J, with 16 bases between. Some clones are missing from TCRdb's copy, which holds only in-frame ones; the method was immunoSEQ multiplex PCR. The data show more than 300,000 clones, over 85% seen once. Recovered Cohort 3 donors showed two negative PCRs, clearance, or symptom resolution. This entry is derived from a study of blood T cell repertoires in COVID-19. Study in general: There were acute and convalescent COVID-19 samples, and they came from the United States, Italy and Spain.

This clonotype originated in a woman in her 30s who had recovered from COVID-19. This chain connects TRBV15 to TRBJ1-3; maybe TRBD1 (5 bases). The specimen was PBMCs or T cells enriched from blood (not recorded which). The CDR3 sequence is CATSSGWGGASGNTIYF. The CDR3 bases are TGTGCCACCAGCAGTGGATGGGGGGGAGCATCTGGAAACACCATATATTTT.